This TCR beta chain was captured by sequencing in a study of control samples from healthy donors and cancer patients. Sequencing used immunoSEQ multiplex PCR; TCRdb keeps in-frame clones, though not all of them. This sample has under 65,000 clones, with 75% to 95% found just once. CDR1 is KGHSH, CDR2 LQKENI, per germline. V lost 3 bases to trimming and J lost 3 bases, with 14 bases between them. CDR3 length: 15 amino acids. The sequence came from a woman in her forties or fifties with colorectal cancer. Material for sequencing was PBMCs. This chain uses TRBV18 with TRBJ2-5, with TRBD1 as a possible D gene (6 bases). This chain's CDR3 is CASSPTGHAKETQYF. The CDR3 coding sequence is TGTGCCAGCTCACCGACGGGACACGCGAAAGAGACCCAGTACTTC. Combining the CDR3 with reference TRBV18 and TRBJ2-5 gives the whole variable domain NAGVMQNPRHLVRRRGQEARLRCSPMKGHSHVYWYRQLPEEGLKFMVYLQKENIIDESGMPKERFSAEFPKEGPSILRIQQVVRGDSAAYFCASSPTGHAKETQYFGPGTRLLVL.